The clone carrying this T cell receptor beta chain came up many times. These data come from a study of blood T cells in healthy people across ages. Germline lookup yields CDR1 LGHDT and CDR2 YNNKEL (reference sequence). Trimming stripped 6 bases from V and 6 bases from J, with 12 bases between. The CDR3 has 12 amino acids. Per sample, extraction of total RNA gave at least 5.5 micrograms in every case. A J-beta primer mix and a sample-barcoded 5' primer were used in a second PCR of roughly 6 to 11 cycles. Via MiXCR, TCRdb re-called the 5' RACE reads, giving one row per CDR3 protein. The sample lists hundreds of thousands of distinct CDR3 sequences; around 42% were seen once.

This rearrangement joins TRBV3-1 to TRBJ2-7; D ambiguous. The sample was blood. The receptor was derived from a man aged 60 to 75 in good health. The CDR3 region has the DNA TGTGCCAGCAGGTCAGGTGTAAGCGAGCAGTACTTC. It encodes CASRSGVSEQYF.